The 14 T cell receptor beta chains listed next were all sequenced from one sample in a study of T cell repertoires in cytomegalovirus infection. The antigens of these receptors remain unknown. From the reads, TCRdb called clonotypes with MiXCR, one entry per CDR3 protein. Of hundreds of thousands of distinct CDR3 sequences listed, 31% were seen once; the top ten hold about 14%. The material was cultured CD8+ T cells from PBMCs, obtained from culture after CMV antigen stimulation. Receptors were obtained from a human donor in good health (CMV status not recorded). Some clones in this sample may be carry-over from other donors' samples.

The rearrangement joins TRBV19 to TRBJ1-5; D call uncertain. In germline, CDR1 is LNHDA, CDR2 SQIVND (reference sequence). V was cut by 8 bases and J by 0 bases, with 14 bases left in between. The CDR3 runs 15 residues. The CDR3 DNA sequence: TGTGCCAGTTCGGTGGCAGATCTTAGCAATCAGCCCCAGCATTTT. It yields the protein CASSVADLSNQPQHF. Filled out from reference TRBV19 and TRBJ1-5, the complete variable domain reads DGGITQSPKYLFRKEGQNVTLSCEQNLNHDAMYWYRQDPGQGLRLIYYSQIVNDFQKGDIAEGYSVSREKKESFPLTVTSAQKNPTAFYLCASSVADLSNQPQHFGDGTRLSIL.

This clonotype appeared a single time. The chain combines TRBV29-1 with TRBJ2-3; 7 bases are shared with TRBD1. The length of the CDR3 is 16 residues. V shed 3 bases and J 2 bases; nucleotides not matched to a gene: 11. Germline CDR1 and CDR2: SQVTM and ANQGSEA. The CDR3: CSVEGARGLVTDTQYF. The CDR3 nucleotides read TGCAGCGTTGAGGGGGCTAGGGGGCTTGTCACAGATACGCAGTATTTT.

Concerning this clonotype: A junction boundary mismatches the germline segment, possibly from a read error. The chain joins TRBV12-3 or TRBV12-4 to TRBJ2-1; TRBD2 aligns across 7 bases. The CDR3 loop spans 15 amino acids. DNA for the CDR3: TGTGCCAACAGTTTAGTGGGGGGGGGATACAATGAGCAGTTCTTC. Its translation: CANSLVGGGYNEQFF.

This clonotype was seen more than once but under ten times. The chain combines TRBV4-3 with TRBJ1-2; unclear D gene. Germline V lookup: CDR1 LGHNA, CDR2 YSLEER. The CDR3 is 14 residues long. V lost 1 base and J lost 5, with 11 bases in between. The CDR3 sequence: CASSQVKGFYGYTF. CDR3 sequence (DNA): TGCGCCAGCAGCCAAGTGAAAGGGTTTTATGGCTACACCTTC.

The chain recombines TRBV15 with TRBJ1-3, with D uncertain. V was shortened by 4 bases and J by 1 base, with 5 bases between the two germline ends. This CDR3 has 13 residues. Germline CDR1 reads LNHNV; CDR2 reads YYDKDF (reference sequence). CDR3 loop: CATSKSSGNTIYF. In DNA, the CDR3 is TGTGCCACCAGCAAAAGTTCTGGAAACACCATATATTTT. The complete variable domain, with remaining parts taken from reference TRBV15 and TRBJ1-3, reads DAMVIQNPRYQVTQFGKPVTLSCSQTLNHNVMYWYQQKSSQAPKLLFHYYDKDFNNEADTPDNFQSRRPNTSFCFLDIRSPGLGDTAMYLCATSKSSGNTIYFGEGSWLTVV.

The genes are TRBV7-8 and TRBJ2-7; no firm D call. The CDR3 is 14 residues long. Trimming took off 1 base at V and 3 bases at J, with 10 bases between the two ends. The V gene's germline CDR1 is SGHVS and CDR2 FQNEAQ. The CDR3 region is CASSLVAASYEQYF. For the CDR3, the DNA is TGTGCCAGCAGCTTAGTGGCGGCTAGCTACGAGCAGTACTTC.

This clonotype was seen many times. The chain uses TRBV7-8 and TRBJ1-5; 12 nucleotides line up with TRBD1. V lost 4 bases, J lost 4 bases, and 5 bases stayed unmatched. The germline V gene has CDR1 SGHVS and CDR2 FQNEAQ. This CDR3 region has 16 residues. The CDR3 loop reads CASSSGTGGLNQPQHF. DNA for the CDR3: TGTGCCAGCAGCTCTGGGACAGGGGGCTTGAATCAGCCCCAGCATTTT.

This rearrangement joins TRBV12-3 or TRBV12-4 to TRBJ1-6; 10 positions agree with TRBD1. The CDR3 spans 16 residues. V dropped 3 bases and J dropped 7; count of bases not matched to a gene: 6. CDR3 nucleotides: TGTGCCAGCAGTTTCTCCTCGGGACAGGGGAATTCACCCCTCCACTTT. Protein: CASSFSSGQGNSPLHF.

This clonotype was found once. The genes are TRBV4-3 and TRBJ2-4; TRBD2 aligns across 8 bases. The CDR3 consists of 16 residues. The J segment lost 7 bases and the V segment lost 0 bases, leaving 8 bases of the junction unmatched. Germline V CDR1 and CDR2: LGHNA, YSLEER. The CDR3 spells CASSQDWRGAWNIQYF. In nucleotides, the CDR3 is TGCGCCAGCAGCCAAGATTGGCGGGGGGCCTGGAACATTCAGTACTTC.

The gene calls are TRBV27 and TRBJ2-1, with 8 bases lining up with TRBD1. The CDR3 covers 16 residues. Germline V CDR1 and CDR2: MNHEY, SMNVEV (reference sequence). V was clipped by 7 bases and J by 2 bases; unmatched bases: 10. The CDR3: CASTAGGDPPYNEQFF. The CDR3 DNA reads TGTGCCAGCACCGCAGGGGGCGACCCCCCCTACAATGAGCAGTTCTTC.

The rearrangement joins TRBV5-6 to TRBJ1-1; no firm D call. The germline V gene has CDR1 SGHDT and CDR2 YYEEEE. The V and J ends lost 6 bases and 1 base respectively, with 10 bases between them. The CDR3 has 13 amino acids. CDR3 coding DNA: TGTGCCAGCACCGTTGGAGAGAACACTGAAGCTTTCTTT. This sequence encodes CASTVGENTEAFF. Together with reference TRBV5-6 and TRBJ1-1, the CDR3 gives the full variable domain: DAGVTQSPTHLIKTRGQQVTLRCSPKSGHDTVSWYQQALGQGPQFIFQYYEEEERQRGNFPDRFSGHQFPNYSSELNVNALLLGDSALYLCASTVGENTEAFFGQGTRLTVV.

Only one count was recorded for this clonotype. The CDR3 nucleotides read TGTGCCAGCAGTCCCCAGGAGGGGATGGTCTATGGCTACACCTTC. It specifies CASSPQEGMVYGYTF. The rearrangement links TRBV27 to TRBJ1-2, with D possibly TRBD1 on 5 matching bases. From germline, CDR1 is MNHEY and CDR2 SMNVEV (reference sequence). The V gene lost 5 bases and the J gene lost 4 bases, with 17 bases spanning the gap. This CDR3 has 15 amino acids.

This clonotype has only a few counts. The chain links TRBV6-6 to TRBJ1-5; 7 nucleotides line up with TRBD1. Germline V lookup: CDR1 MNHNY, CDR2 SVGAGI (reference sequence). The CDR3 spans 17 residues. V shed 4 bases, J shed 5 bases, and the junction held 14 bases outside the gene matches. CDR3: CASSSRPQGRGDQPQHF. The CDR3, as DNA: TGTGCCAGCAGTTCGAGGCCCCAGGGCAGGGGGGATCAGCCCCAGCATTTT.

This clonotype was counted a few times. The CDR3 region is CASSNQQGDYGYTF. CDR3 DNA sequence: TGTGCCAGCAGCAATCAGCAGGGAGACTATGGCTACACCTTC. The V call is TRBV7-8, the J call TRBJ1-2; tentatively, D is TRBD1 (5 bases). The germline V gene has CDR1 SGHVS and CDR2 FQNEAQ. The CDR3 sequence is 14 residues long. V lost 5 bases, J lost 3 bases, and 13 bases lay in between.